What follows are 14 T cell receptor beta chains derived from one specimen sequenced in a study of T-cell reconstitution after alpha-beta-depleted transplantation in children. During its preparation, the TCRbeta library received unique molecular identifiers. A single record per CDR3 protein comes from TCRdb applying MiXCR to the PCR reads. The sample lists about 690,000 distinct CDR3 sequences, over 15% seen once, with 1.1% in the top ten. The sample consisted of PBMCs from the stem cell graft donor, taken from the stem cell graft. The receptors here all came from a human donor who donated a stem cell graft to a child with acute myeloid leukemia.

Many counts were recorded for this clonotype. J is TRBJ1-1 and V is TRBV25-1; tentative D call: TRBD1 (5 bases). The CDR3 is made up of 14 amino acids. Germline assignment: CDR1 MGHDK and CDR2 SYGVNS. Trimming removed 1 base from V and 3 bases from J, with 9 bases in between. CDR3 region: CASSEWGRDTEAFF. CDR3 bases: TGTGCCAGCAGTGAATGGGGACGGGACACTGAAGCTTTCTTT. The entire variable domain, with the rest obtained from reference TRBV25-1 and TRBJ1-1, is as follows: EADIYQTPRYLVIGTGKKITLECSQTMGHDKMYWYQQDPGMELHLIHYSYGVNSTEKGDLSSESTVSRIRTEHFPLTLESARPSHTSQYLCASSEWGRDTEAFFGQGTRLTVV.

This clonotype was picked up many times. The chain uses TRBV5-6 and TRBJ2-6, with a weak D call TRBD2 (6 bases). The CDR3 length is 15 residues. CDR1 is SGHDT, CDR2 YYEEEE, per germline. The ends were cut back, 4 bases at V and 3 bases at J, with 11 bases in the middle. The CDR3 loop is CASSPWDFGANVLTF. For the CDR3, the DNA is TGTGCCAGCAGCCCCTGGGACTTTGGGGCCAACGTCCTGACTTTC.

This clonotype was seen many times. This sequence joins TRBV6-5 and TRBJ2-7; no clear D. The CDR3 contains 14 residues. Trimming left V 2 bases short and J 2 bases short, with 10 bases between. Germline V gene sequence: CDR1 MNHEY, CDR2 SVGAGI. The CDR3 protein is CASSYEGSPYEQYF. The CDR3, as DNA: TGTGCCAGCAGTTACGAAGGCTCCCCCTACGAGCAGTACTTC.

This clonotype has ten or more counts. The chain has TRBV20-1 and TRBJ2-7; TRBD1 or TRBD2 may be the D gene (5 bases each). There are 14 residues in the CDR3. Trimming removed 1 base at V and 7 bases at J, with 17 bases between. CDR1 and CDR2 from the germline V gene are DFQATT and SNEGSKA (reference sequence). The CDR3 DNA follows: TGCAGTGCTAGAGGGGTTTTGGGGGTTGCAGAGCAGTACTTC. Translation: CSARGVLGVAEQYF.

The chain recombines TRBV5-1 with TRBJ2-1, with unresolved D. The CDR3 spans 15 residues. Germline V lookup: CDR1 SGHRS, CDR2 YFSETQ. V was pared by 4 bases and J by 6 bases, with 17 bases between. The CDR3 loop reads CASSLPDLRSNEQFF. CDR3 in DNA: TGCGCCAGCAGCCTGCCCGACTTAAGGAGCAATGAGCAGTTCTTC.

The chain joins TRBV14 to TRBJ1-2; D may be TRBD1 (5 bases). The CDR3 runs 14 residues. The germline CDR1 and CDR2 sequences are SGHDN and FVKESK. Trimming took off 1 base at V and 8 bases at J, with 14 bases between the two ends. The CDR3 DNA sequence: TGTGCCAGCAGCCAAGGCCCGGGACGGTACGGCTACACCTTC. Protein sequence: CASSQGPGRYGYTF.

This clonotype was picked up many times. The CDR3 DNA sequence: TGTGCCAGCAGCGTGGGACAGGGCTCGGATGGCTACACCTTC. Translation gives CASSVGQGSDGYTF. This chain links TRBV5-5 with TRBJ1-2, with 9 positions matching TRBD1. The CDR3 totals 14 residues. V lost 4 bases and J lost 6; bases outside the gene matches: 7. Germline values: CDR1 SGHKS, CDR2 YYEKEE (reference sequence).

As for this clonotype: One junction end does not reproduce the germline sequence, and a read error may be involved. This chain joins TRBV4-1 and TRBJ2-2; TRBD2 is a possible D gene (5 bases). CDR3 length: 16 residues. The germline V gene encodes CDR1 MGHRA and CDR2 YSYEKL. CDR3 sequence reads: CASSQGTRVGTGEPFF. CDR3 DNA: TGCGCCAGCAGCCAAGGGACGCGGGTCGGCACCGGGGAGCCGTTTTTT.

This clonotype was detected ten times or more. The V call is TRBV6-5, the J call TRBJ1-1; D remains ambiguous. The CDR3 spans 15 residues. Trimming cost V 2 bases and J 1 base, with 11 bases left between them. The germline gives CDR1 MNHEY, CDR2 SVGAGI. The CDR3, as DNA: TGTGCCAGCAGTTACCTTCAGTCTTCGAACACTGAAGCTTTCTTT. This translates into CASSYLQSSNTEAFF.

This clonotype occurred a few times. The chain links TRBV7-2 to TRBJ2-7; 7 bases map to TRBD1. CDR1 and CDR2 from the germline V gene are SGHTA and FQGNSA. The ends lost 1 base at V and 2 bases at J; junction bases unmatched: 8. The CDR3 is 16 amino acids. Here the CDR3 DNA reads TGTGCCAGCAGCTTAGGATCCGGGACAGAGACCTACGAGCAGTACTTC. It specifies CASSLGSGTETYEQYF. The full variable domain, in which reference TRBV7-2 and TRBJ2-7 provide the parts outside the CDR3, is GAGVSQSPSNKVTEKGKDVELRCDPISGHTALYWYRQSLGQGLEFLIYFQGNSAPDKSGLPSDRFSAERTGGSVSTLTIQRTQQEDSAVYLCASSLGSGTETYEQYFGPGTRLTVT.

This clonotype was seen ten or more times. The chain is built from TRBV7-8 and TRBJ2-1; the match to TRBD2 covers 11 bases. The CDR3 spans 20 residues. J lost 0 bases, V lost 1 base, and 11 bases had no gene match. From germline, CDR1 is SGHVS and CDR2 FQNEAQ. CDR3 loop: CASSLGRLAGRPSSYNEQFF. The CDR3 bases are TGTGCCAGCAGCTTAGGGCGACTAGCGGGGAGGCCCAGCTCCTACAATGAGCAGTTCTTC.

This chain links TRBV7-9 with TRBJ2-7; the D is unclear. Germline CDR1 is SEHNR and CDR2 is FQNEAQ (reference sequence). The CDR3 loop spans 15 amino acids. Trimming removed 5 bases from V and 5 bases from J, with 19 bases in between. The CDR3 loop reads CASSPKLNWGNEQYF. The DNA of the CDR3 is TGTGCCAGCAGCCCGAAGTTAAATTGGGGAAACGAGCAGTACTTC.

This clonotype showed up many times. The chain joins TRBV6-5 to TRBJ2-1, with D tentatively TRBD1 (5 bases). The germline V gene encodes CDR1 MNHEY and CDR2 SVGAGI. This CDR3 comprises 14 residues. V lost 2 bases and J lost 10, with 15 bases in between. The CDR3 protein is CASSYGQGPGEQFF. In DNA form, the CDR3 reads TGTGCCAGCAGTTACGGGCAGGGCCCAGGGGAGCAGTTCTTC.

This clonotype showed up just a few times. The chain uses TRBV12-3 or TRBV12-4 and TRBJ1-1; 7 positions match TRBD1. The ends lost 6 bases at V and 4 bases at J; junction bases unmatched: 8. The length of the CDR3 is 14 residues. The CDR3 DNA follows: TGTGCCAGCAGCCACAGGGGTCTGAGCACTGAAGCTTTCTTT. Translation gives CASSHRGLSTEAFF.